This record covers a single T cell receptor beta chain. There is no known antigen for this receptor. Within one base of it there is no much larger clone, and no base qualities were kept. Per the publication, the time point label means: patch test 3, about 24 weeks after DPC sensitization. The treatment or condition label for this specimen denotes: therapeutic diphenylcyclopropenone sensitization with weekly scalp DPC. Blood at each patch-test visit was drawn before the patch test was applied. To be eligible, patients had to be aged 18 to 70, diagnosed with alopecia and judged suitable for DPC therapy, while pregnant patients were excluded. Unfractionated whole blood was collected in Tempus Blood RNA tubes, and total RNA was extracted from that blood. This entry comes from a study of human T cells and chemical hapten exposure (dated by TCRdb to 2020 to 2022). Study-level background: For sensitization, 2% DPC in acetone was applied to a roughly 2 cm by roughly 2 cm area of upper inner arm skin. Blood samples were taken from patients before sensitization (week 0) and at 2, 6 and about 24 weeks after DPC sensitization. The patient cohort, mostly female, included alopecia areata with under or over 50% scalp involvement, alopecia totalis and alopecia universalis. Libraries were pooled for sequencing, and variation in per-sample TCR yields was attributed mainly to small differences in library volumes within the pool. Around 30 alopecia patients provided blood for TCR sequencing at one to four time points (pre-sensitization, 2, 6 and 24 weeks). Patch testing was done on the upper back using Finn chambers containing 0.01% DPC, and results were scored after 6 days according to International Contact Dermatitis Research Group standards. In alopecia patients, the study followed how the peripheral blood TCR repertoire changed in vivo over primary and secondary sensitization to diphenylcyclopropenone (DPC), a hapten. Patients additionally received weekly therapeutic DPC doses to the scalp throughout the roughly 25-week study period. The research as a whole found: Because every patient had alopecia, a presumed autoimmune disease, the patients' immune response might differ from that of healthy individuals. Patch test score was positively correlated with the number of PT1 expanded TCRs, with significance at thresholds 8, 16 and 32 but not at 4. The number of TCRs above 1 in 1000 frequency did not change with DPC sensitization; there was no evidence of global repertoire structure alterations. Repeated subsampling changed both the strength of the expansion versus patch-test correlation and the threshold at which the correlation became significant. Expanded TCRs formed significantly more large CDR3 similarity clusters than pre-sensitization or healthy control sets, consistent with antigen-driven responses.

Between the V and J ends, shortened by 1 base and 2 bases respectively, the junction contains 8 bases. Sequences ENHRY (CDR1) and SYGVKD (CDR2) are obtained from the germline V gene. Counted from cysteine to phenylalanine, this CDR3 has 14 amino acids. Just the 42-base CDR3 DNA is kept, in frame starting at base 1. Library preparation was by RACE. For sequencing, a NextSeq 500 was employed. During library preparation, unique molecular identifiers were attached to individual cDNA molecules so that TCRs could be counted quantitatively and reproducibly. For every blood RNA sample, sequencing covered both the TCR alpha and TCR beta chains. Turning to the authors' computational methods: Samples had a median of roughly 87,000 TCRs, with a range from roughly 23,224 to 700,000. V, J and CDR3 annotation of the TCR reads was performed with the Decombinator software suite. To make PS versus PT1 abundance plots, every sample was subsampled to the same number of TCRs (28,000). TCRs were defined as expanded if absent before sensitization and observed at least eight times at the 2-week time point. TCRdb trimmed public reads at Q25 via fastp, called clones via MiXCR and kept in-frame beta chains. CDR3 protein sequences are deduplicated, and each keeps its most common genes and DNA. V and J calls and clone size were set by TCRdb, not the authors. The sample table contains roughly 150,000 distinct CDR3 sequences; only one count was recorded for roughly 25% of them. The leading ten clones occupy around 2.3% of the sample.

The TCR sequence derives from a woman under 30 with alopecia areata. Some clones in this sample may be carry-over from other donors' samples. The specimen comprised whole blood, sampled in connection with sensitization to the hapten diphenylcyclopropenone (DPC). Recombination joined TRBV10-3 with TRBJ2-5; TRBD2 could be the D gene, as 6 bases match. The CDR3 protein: CAISEWEDQETQYF. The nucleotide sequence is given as TGTGCCATCAGTGAGTGGGAGGATCAAGAGACCCAGTACTTC.